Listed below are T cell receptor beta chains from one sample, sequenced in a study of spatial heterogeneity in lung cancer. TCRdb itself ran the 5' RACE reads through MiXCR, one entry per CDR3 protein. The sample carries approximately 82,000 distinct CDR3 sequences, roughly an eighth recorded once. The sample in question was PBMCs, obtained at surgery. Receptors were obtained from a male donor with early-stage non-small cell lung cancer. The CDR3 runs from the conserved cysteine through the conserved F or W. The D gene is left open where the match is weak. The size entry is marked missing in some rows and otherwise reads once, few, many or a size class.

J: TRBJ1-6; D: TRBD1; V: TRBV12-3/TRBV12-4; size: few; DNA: TGTGCCAGCAAACTTGGGACAGGGAATTCACCCCTCCACTTT; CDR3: CASKLGTGNSPLHF
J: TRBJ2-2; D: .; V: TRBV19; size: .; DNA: TGTGCCAGTAGTCTCCGATGGGAAACCGGGGAGCTGTTTTTT; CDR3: CASSLRWETGELFF
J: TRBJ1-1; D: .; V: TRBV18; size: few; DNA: TGTGCCAGCTCACCAGGGGTCGTGGACACTGAAGCTTTCTTT; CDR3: CASSPGVVDTEAFF
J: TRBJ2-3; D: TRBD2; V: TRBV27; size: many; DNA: TGTGCCAGCAGTCTCGCCCGACTAGCGGGCACAGATACGCAGTATTTT; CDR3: CASSLARLAGTDTQYF
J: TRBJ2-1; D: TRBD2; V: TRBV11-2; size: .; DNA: TGTGCCAGCAGCTTAAGTGGAGCGGGAGGGCCAAATGAGCAGTTCTTC; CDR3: CASSLSGAGGPNEQFF
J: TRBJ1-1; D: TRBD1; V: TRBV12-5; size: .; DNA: TGTGCTAGTGGTTTTACAGGGGGCCCTGGCGCGAACACTGAAGCTTTCTTT; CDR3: CASGFTGGPGANTEAFF
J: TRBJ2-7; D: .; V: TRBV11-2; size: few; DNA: TGTGCCAGCAGCTTAGGAGCCTCAGTTATTCCCCACTACGAGCAGTACTTC; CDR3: CASSLGASVIPHYEQYF
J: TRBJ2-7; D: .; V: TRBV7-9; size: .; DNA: TGTGCCAGCAGCTTACAGGGATCCGGCTACGAGCAGTACTTC; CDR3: CASSLQGSGYEQYF
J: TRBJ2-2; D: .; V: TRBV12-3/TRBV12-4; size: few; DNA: TGTGCCAGCAGTGGTCCCGGGACCCAGAACACCGGGGAGCTGTTTTTT; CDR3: CASSGPGTQNTGELFF
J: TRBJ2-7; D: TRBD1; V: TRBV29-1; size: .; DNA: TGCAGCGCCTACAGGGGAACCGAGCAGTACTTC; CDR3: CSAYRGTEQYF
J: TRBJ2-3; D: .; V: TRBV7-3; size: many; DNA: TGTGCCAGCAGCCCGTTGGGGGGGCTGGGCACAGATACGCAGTATTTT; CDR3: CASSPLGGLGTDTQYF
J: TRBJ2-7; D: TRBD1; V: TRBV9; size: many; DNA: TGTGCCAGCAGCGCCATTCCCTCAGGGGGCCGTCTTCACGAGCAGTACTTC; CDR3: CASSAIPSGGRLHEQYF
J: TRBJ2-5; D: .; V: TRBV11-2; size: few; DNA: TGTGCCAGCAGTCCCCCGGGAAACCTGGGGGCCCAGTACTTC; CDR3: CASSPPGNLGAQYF
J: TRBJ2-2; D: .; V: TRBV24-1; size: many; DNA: TGTGCCACCGGGAAACTGAACACCGGGGAGCTGTTTTTT; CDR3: CATGKLNTGELFF